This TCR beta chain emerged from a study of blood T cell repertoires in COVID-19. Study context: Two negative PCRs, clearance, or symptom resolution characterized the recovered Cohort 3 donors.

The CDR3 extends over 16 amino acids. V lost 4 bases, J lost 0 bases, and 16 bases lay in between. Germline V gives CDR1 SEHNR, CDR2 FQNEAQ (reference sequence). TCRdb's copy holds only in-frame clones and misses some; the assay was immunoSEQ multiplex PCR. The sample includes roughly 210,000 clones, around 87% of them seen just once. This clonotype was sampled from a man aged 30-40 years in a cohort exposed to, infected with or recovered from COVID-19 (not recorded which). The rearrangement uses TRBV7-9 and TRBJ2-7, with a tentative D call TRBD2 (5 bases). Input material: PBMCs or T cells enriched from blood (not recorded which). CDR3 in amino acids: CASSSGGWGDSYEQYF. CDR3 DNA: TGTGCCAGCAGCTCAGGCGGCTGGGGAGACTCCTACGAGCAGTACTTC.